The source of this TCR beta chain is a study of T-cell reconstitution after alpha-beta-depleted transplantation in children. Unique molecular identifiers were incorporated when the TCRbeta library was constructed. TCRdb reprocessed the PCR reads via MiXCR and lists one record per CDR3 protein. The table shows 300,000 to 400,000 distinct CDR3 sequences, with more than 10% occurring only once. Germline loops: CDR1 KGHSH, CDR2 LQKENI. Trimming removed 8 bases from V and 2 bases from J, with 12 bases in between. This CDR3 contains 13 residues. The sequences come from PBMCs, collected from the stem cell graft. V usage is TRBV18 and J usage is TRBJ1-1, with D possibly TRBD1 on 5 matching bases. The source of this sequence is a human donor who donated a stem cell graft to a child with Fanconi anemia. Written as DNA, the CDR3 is TGTGCCAGCGCCTCCGGGGGTAACACTGAAGCTTTCTTT. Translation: CASASGGNTEAFF.